This TCR beta chain was recovered during a study of shared clonotypes between healthy human individuals. Study-level background: Every donor yielded three CD4 naive, three CD4 memory, two CD8 naive and one CD8 memory plate.

Naive CD8 cells lacked CD45RO, underwent positive selection for CCR7 and left out terminally differentiated effector memory CD45RA+ cells. As handled by the study authors: As immunoSEQ supplied junction-only sequences (without quality scores), filtering differed. The data were produced by immunoSEQ multiplex PCR, yet TCRdb's version contains in-frame clones alone and is incomplete. For V, J and clone size, that table is used; D and trimming come from the DNA. The data show around 2,000,000 clones, about 92% seen once. As to this clone: Its antigen is undetermined.

Study-level points and caveats: Generation probability values for non-shared clonotypes were lower than those for clonotypes shared by all four donors. The low donor count limited represented genetic and exposure-history diversity.

This CDR3 has 12 residues. Germline values: CDR1 MDHEN, CDR2 SYDVKM. V lost 6 bases to trimming and J lost 3 bases, with 8 bases between them. This clonotype was obtained from a man younger than 35 in good health. Some clones in this sample may be carry-over from other donors' samples. The chain recombines TRBV28 with TRBJ2-5, with D possibly being TRBD1 (6 bases). Sequenced: naive CD8+ T cells from PBMCs. This CDR3 reads CASSYREETQYF. CDR3 DNA: TGTGCCAGCAGCTACAGGGAAGAGACCCAGTACTTC.